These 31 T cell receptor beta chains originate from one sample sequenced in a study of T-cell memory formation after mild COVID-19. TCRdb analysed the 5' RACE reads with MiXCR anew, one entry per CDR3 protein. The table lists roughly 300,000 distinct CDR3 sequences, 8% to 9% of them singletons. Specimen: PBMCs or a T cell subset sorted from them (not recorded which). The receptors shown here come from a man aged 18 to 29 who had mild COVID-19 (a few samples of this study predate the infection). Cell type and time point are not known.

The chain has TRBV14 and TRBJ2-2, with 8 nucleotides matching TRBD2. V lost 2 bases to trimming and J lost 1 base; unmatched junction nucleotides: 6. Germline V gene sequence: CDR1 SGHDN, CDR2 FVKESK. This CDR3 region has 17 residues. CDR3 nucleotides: TGTGCCAGCAGCCAACGGCGGGGGGCTCGGAACACCGGGGAGCTGTTTTTT. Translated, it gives CASSQRRGARNTGELFF.

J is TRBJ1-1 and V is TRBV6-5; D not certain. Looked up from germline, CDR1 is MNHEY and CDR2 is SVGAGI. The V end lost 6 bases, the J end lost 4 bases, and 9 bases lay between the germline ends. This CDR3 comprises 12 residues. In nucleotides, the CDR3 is TGTGCCAGCAGCTCTCGCCCCACTGAAGCTTTCTTT. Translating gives CASSSRPTEAFF.

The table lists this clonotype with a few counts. This chain's CDR3 is CASNQEGRDYGYTF. DNA of the CDR3: TGTGCCAGCAACCAGGAGGGGAGGGACTATGGCTACACCTTC. The chain couples TRBV6-6 to TRBJ1-2; TRBD1 might be the D (5 bases). CDR3 length: 14 residues. Germline V CDR1 and CDR2: MNHNY, SVGAGI (reference sequence). Trimming left V 7 bases short and J 3 bases short, with 15 bases between.

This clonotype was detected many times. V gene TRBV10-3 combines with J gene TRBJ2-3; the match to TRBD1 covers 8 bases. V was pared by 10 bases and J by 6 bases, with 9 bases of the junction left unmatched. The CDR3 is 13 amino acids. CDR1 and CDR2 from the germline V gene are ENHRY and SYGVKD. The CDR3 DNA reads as TGTGCCACCTTGGGACAGGCGGCGGATACGCAGTATTTT. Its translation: CATLGQAADTQYF.

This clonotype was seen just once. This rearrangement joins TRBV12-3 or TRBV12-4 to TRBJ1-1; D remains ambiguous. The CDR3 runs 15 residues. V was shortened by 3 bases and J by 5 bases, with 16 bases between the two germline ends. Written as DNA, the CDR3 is TGTGCCAGCAGTTTCCCCCCAGGAAGGGCAACTGAAGCTTTCTTT. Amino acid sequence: CASSFPPGRATEAFF.

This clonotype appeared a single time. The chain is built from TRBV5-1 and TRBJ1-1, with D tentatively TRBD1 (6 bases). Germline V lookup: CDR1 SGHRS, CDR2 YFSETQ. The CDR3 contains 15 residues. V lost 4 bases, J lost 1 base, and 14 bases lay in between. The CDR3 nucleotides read TGCGCCAGCAGCCCCTGGGGACAAAGGAACACTGAAGCTTTCTTT. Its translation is CASSPWGQRNTEAFF.

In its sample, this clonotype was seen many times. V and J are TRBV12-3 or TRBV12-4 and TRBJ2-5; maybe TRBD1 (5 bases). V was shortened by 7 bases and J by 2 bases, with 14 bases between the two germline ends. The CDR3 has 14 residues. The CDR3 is CASTRRQYQETQYF. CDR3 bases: TGTGCCAGCACGCGCCGACAGTATCAAGAGACCCAGTACTTC.

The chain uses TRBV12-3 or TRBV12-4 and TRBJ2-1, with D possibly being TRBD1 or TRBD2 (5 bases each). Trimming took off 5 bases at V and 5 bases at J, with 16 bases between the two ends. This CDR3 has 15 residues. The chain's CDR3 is CASSRLRGRDNEQFF. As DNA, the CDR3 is TGTGCCAGCAGTCGTCTCCGGGGCCGGGACAATGAGCAGTTCTTC.

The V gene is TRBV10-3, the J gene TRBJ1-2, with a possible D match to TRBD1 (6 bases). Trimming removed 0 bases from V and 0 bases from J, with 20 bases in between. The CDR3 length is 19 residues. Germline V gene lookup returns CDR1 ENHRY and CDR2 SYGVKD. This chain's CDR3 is CAISESTGQSLRPNYGYTF. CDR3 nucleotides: TGTGCCATCAGTGAGTCGACCGGACAGAGCCTACGACCTAACTATGGCTACACCTTC.

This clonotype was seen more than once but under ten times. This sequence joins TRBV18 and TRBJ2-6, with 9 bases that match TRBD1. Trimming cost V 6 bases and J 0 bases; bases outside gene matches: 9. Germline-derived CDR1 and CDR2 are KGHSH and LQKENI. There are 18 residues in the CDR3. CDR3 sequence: CASSQRTGASSGANVLTF. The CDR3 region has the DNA TGTGCCAGCTCCCAAAGGACAGGGGCAAGCTCTGGGGCCAACGTCCTGACTTTC.

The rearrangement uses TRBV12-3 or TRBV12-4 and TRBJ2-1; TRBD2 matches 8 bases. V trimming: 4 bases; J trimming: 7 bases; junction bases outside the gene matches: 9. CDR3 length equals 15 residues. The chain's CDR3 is CASSSGLAGPNEQFF. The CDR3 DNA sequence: TGTGCCAGCAGTTCCGGGCTAGCGGGTCCTAATGAGCAGTTCTTC.

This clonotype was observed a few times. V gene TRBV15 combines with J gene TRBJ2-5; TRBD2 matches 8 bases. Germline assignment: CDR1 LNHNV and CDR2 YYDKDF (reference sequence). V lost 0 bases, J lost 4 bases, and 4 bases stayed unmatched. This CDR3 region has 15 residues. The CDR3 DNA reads TGTGCCACCAGCAGAGATCGGGAGGGATTAGAGACCCAGTACTTC. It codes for CATSRDREGLETQYF.

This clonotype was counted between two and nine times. CDR3 sequence: CASSQNREGITEAFF. The CDR3 bases are TGCGCCAGCAGCCAGAACAGGGAGGGGATAACTGAAGCTTTCTTT. This chain uses TRBV4-1 with TRBJ1-1; D is perhaps TRBD1 (6 bases). The CDR3 runs to 15 residues. The germline V and J ends were trimmed by 3 bases and 5 bases, with 16 bases remaining between them. The V gene's germline CDR1 is MGHRA and CDR2 YSYEKL.

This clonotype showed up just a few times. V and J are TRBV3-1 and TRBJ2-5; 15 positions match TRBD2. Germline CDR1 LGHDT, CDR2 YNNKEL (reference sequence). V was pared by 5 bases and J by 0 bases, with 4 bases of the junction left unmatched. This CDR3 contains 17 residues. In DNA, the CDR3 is TGTGCCAGCAGCTCTGGGACTAGCGGGGGGAACCAAGAGACCCAGTACTTC. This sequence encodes CASSSGTSGGNQETQYF.

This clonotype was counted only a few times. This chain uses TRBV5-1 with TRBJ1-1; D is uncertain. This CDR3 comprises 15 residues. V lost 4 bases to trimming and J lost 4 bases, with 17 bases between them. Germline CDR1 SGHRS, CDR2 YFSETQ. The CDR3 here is CASSLTHRAGTEAFF. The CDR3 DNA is TGCGCCAGCAGCCTGACCCACAGAGCGGGCACTGAAGCTTTCTTT. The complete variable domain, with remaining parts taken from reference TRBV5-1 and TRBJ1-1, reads KAGVTQTPRYLIKTRGQQVTLSCSPISGHRSVSWYQQTPGQGLQFLFEYFSETQRNKGNFPGRFSGRQFSNSRSEMNVSTLELGDSALYLCASSLTHRAGTEAFFGQGTRLTVV.

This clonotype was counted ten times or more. CDR3 nucleotide sequence: TGTGCCAGCAGCCCACAGTACGAGCAGTACTTC. This encodes CASSPQYEQYF. The chain joins TRBV7-2 to TRBJ2-7; D unresolved. Between the trimmed V and J ends, which lost 5 bases and 4 bases, there was a span of 6 bases. Germline values: CDR1 SGHTA, CDR2 FQGNSA. The CDR3 contains 11 residues. The whole variable domain, filled in from reference TRBV7-2 and TRBJ2-7, reads GAGVSQSPSNKVTEKGKDVELRCDPISGHTALYWYRQSLGQGLEFLIYFQGNSAPDKSGLPSDRFSAERTGGSVSTLTIQRTQQEDSAVYLCASSPQYEQYFGPGTRLTVT.

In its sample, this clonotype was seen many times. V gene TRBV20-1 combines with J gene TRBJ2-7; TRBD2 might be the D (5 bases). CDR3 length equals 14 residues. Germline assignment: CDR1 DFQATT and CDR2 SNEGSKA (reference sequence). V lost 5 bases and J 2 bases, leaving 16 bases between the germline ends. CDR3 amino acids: CSAVPAGLAYEQYV. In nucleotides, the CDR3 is TGCAGTGCTGTCCCCGCGGGCCTAGCCTACGAGCAGTACGTC.

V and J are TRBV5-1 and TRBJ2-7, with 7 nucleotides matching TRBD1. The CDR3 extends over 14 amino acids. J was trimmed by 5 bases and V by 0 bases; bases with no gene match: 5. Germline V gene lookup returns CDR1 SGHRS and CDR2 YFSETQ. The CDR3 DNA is TGCGCCAGCAGCTTGGAGGGGGCAGGAAACGAGCAGTACGTC. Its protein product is CASSLEGAGNEQYV.

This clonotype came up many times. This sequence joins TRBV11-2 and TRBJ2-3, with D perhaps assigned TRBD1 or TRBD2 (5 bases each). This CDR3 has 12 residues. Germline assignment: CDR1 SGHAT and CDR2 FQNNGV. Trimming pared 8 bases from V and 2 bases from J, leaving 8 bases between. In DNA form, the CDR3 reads TGTGCCAGCGGGGGAACCACAGATACGCAGTATTTT. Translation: CASGGTTDTQYF. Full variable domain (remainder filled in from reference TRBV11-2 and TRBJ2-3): EAGVAQSPRYKIIEKRQSVAFWCNPISGHATLYWYQQILGQGPKLLIQFQNNGVVDDSQLPKDRFSAERLKGVDSTLKIQPAKLEDSAVYLCASGGTTDTQYFGPGTRLTVL.

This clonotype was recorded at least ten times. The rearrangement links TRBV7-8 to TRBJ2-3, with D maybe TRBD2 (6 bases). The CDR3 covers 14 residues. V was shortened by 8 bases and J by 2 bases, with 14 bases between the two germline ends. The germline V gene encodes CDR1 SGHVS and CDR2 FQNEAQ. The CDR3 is CASGAGGLTDTQYF. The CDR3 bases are TGTGCCAGCGGGGCCGGGGGACTCACAGATACGCAGTATTTT.

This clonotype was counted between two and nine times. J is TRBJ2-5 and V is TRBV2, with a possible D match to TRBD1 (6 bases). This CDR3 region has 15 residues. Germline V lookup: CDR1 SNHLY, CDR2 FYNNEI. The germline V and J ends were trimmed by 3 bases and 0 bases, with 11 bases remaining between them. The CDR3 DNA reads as TGTGCCAGCAGTGAGGGGACACCGTACCAAGAGACCCAGTACTTC. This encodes CASSEGTPYQETQYF.

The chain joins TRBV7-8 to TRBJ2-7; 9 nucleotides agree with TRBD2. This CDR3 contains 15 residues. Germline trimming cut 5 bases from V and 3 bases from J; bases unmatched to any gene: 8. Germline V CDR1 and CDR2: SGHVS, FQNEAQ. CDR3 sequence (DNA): TGTGCCAGCAGCCACTCTACTAGCGGGCTCTACGAGCAGTACGTC. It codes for CASSHSTSGLYEQYV.

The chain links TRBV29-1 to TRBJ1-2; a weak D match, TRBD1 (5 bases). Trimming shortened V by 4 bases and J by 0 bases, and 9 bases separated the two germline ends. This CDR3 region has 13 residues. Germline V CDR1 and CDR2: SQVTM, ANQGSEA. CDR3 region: CSVGDEANYGYTF. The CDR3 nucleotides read TGCAGCGTTGGGGACGAAGCTAACTATGGCTACACCTTC.

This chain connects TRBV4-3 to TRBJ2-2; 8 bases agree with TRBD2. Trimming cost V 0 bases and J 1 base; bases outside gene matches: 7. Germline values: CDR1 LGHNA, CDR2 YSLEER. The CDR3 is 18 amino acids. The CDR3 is CASSQEAASGLNTGELFF. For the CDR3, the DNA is TGCGCCAGCAGCCAAGAAGCGGCTAGCGGGCTGAACACCGGGGAGCTGTTTTTT.

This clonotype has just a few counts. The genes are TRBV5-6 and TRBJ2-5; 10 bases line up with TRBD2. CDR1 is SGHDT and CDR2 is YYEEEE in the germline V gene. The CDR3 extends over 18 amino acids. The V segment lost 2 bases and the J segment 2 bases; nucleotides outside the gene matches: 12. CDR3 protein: CASSFPIAGGPQQETQYF. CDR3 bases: TGTGCCAGCAGCTTTCCGATAGCGGGGGGACCACAACAAGAGACCCAGTACTTC.

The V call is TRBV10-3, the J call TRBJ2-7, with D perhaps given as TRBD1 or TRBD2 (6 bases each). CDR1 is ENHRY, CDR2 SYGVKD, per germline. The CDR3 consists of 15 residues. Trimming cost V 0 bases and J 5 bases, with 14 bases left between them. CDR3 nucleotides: TGTGCCATCAGTGAGTCTGCTCGGGGGCTCGACGAGCAGTACTTC. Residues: CAISESARGLDEQYF.

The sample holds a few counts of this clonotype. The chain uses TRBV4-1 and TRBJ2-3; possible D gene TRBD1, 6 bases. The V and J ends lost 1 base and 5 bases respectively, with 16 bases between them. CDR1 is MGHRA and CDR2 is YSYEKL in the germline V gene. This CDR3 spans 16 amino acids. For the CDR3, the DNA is TGCGCCAGCAGCCAAGTACAGGGAGTGGTAGGAGATACGCAGTATTTT. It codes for CASSQVQGVVGDTQYF.

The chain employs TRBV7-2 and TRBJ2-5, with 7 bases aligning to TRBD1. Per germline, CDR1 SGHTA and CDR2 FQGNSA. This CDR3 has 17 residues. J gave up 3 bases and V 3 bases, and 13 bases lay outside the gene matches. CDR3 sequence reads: CASSFWRGGVKKETQYF. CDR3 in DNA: TGTGCCAGCAGCTTCTGGAGAGGGGGCGTAAAAAAAGAGACCCAGTACTTC.

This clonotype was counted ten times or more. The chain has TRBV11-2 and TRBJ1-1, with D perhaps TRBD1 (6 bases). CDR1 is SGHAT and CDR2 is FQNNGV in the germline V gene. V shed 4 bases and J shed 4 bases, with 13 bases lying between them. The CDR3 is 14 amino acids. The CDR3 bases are TGTGCCAGCAGCTGGGGGGCTGGGAGCACTGAAGCTTTCTTT. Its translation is CASSWGAGSTEAFF.

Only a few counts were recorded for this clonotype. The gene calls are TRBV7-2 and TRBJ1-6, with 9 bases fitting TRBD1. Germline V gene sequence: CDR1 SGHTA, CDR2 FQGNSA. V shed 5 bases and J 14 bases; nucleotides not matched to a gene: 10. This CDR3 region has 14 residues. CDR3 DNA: TGTGCCAGCAGCCGCGGGACAGGGTTAGAGACCCTCCACTTT. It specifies CASSRGTGLETLHF.

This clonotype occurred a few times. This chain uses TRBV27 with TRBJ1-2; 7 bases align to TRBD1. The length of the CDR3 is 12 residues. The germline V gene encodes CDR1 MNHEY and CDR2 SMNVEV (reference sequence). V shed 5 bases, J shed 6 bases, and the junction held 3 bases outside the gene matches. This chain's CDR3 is CASSTTGNGYTF. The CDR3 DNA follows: TGTGCCAGCAGTACGACAGGGAATGGCTACACCTTC.